The 25 T cell receptor beta chains below come from one sample, sequenced in a study of Graves' ophthalmopathy and Graves' hyperthyroidism. From RNA, the CDR3 regions of TCR beta chains were amplified and sequenced. The library came from an HTBI-primed first-round RT-PCR and a second-round multiplex PCR. Via MiXCR, TCRdb re-called the multiplex PCR reads, giving one row per CDR3 protein. The sample includes about 500,000 distinct CDR3 sequences, 14% of them seen just once. Sequences were obtained from blood. The receptors derive from a woman aged 30 to 39 with Graves' ophthalmopathy.

The V and J genes are TRBV28 and TRBJ1-1; D is ambiguous. V shed 5 bases and J shed 7 bases, with 14 bases lying between them. The length of the CDR3 is 13 residues. CDR1 is MDHEN, CDR2 SYDVKM, per germline. The CDR3 sequence: CASSTPPLGEAFF. CDR3 DNA sequence: TGTGCCAGCAGTACCCCACCCTTGGGTGAAGCTTTCTTT.

This clonotype was detected only a few times. This chain joins TRBV7-8 and TRBJ2-5, with D perhaps TRBD1 or TRBD2 (5 bases each). This CDR3 has 16 amino acids. Trimming cost V 4 bases and J 3 bases, with 18 bases left between them. Germline-derived CDR1 and CDR2 are SGHVS and FQNEAQ. The CDR3 is CASSSLPLGTEETQYF. The CDR3 bases are TGTGCCAGCAGCTCCCTCCCCTTAGGGACCGAAGAGACCCAGTACTTC. The full variable domain, rest sourced from reference TRBV7-8 and TRBJ2-5, is GAGVSQSPRYKVAKRGQDVALRCDPISGHVSLFWYQQALGQGPEFLTYFQNEAQLDKSGLPSDRFFAERPEGSVSTLKIQRTQQEDSAVYLCASSSLPLGTEETQYFGPGTRLLVL.

This clonotype has at least ten counts. The chain carries TRBV5-1 and TRBJ2-7; D may be TRBD1 (6 bases). V shed 4 bases and J shed 2 bases, with 16 bases lying between them. In germline, CDR1 is SGHRS, CDR2 YFSETQ. The CDR3 consists of 15 residues. Written as DNA, the CDR3 is TGCGCCAGCAGCATACTCTCGACAGGCCCCTACGAGCAGTACTTC. The encoded protein is CASSILSTGPYEQYF.

There are many counts of this clonotype. The chain is built from TRBV12-5 and TRBJ1-2; D ambiguous. The CDR3 runs to 10 residues. Trimming left V 0 bases short and J 12 bases short, with 5 bases between. Germline-derived CDR1 and CDR2 are LGHNT and FRNRAP. The CDR3 DNA sequence: TGTGCTAGTGGTTTGGTACAGCACACCTTC. Amino acids: CASGLVQHTF. The full variable domain, with the rest looked up from reference TRBV12-5 and TRBJ1-2, is DARVTQTPRHKVTEMGQEVTMRCQPILGHNTVFWYRQTMMQGLELLAYFRNRAPLDDSGMPKDRFSAEMPDATLATLKIQPSEPRDSAVYFCASGLVQHTFGSGTRLTVV.

Concerning this clonotype itself: This could be a read error, since a much larger clone is one nucleotide away. The chain links TRBV18 to TRBJ1-5; D unresolved. The CDR3 runs 13 residues. CDR1 is KGHSH, CDR2 LQKENI, per germline. The CDR3 sequence is CVSSPVSNQPQHF. Written as DNA, the CDR3 is TGTGTCAGCTCACCAGTGAGCAATCAGCCCCAGCATTTT.

The sample holds a few counts of this clonotype. This chain connects TRBV12-3 or TRBV12-4 to TRBJ1-1; D may be TRBD1 (6 bases). The CDR3 length is 14 residues. V gave up 2 bases and J gave up 5 bases, with 12 bases separating them. The CDR3 region is CASSLYERGTEAFF. CDR3 coding DNA: TGTGCCAGCAGTTTATATGAGAGGGGGACTGAAGCTTTCTTT.

This clonotype was counted only a few times. This chain joins TRBV12-3 or TRBV12-4 and TRBJ1-6; tentative D call: TRBD1 (6 bases). Trimming removed 5 bases from V and 2 bases from J, with 16 bases in between. There are 17 residues in the CDR3. The CDR3 loop reads CASSPGQGRTYNSPLHF. CDR3 nucleotide sequence: TGTGCCAGCAGTCCAGGGCAGGGGAGGACCTATAATTCACCCCTCCACTTT.

Concerning this clonotype itself: One junction end does not reproduce the germline sequence, and a read error may be involved. CDR3: CASTPGAGNTDAFF. In DNA, the CDR3 is TGTGCCAGCACTCCAGGGGCTGGGAACACTGATGCTTTCTTT. The chain has TRBV6-1 and TRBJ1-1; the D gene is possibly TRBD1 (6 bases). This CDR3 contains 14 residues. The germline V gene has CDR1 MNHNS and CDR2 SASEGT.

This clonotype appeared many times. A much more abundant neighbour one base away suggests this may be a read error. The V and J genes are TRBV6-5 and TRBJ1-2; D ambiguous. Trimming shortened V by 9 bases and J by 7 bases, and 9 bases separated the two germline ends. Looked up from germline, CDR1 is MNHEY and CDR2 is SVGAGI. The CDR3 contains 10 residues. CDR3 in DNA: TGTGCCAGTAAGAGCTGTGGCTACACCTTC. Translation gives CASKSCGYTF.

This clonotype was found many times. The rearrangement uses TRBV12-3 or TRBV12-4 and TRBJ1-1; perhaps TRBD1 as D (5 bases). Trimming pared 3 bases from V and 3 bases from J, leaving 11 bases between. CDR3 size: 14 residues. CDR3 in amino acids: CASSFLGRDTEAFF. For the CDR3, the DNA is TGTGCCAGCAGTTTCCTGGGGCGGGACACTGAAGCTTTCTTT.

This rearrangement joins TRBV18 to TRBJ2-5; the D is unclear. CDR1 and CDR2 from the germline V gene are KGHSH and LQKENI. V was shortened by 3 bases and J by 3 bases, with 5 bases between the two germline ends. CDR3 length equals 12 residues. CDR3 sequence (DNA): TGTGCCAGCTCACCGGCCAAAGAGACCCAGTACTTC. The encoded protein is CASSPAKETQYF.

Of note for this clonotype: Just one base apart from a much larger clone, this may be a read error. The chain is built from TRBV20-1 and TRBJ2-3; 7 nucleotides match TRBD2. The V gene end was trimmed by 6 bases and the J gene end by 2 bases; junction bases not matched to a gene: 14. This CDR3 comprises 16 residues. Germline-derived CDR1 and CDR2 are DFQATT and SNEGSKA (reference sequence). The DNA of the CDR3 is TGCAGTGCCATGGGAGGGAACGAAGGGTACACAGATACGCAGTATTTT. Translating it yields CSAMGGNEGYTDTQYF.

This clonotype was seen repeatedly, ten times or more. The rearrangement links TRBV28 to TRBJ1-6; no reliable D call. V lost 6 bases and J 9 bases, leaving 15 bases between the germline ends. The CDR3 loop spans 14 amino acids. The germline V gene has CDR1 MDHEN and CDR2 SYDVKM. The CDR3 is CASRWTPESSPLHF. In DNA, the CDR3 is TGTGCCAGCAGGTGGACGCCGGAGAGTTCACCCCTCCACTTT.

This clonotype was seen ten or more times. The chain couples TRBV5-1 to TRBJ2-7; D is ambiguous. The V gene's germline CDR1 is SGHRS and CDR2 YFSETQ. V lost 1 base and J 3 bases, leaving 8 bases between the germline ends. This CDR3 is built from 13 residues. The DNA for the CDR3 is TGCGCCAGCAGCTTGCAATACAACTACGAGCAGTACTTC. Protein: CASSLQYNYEQYF.

This rearrangement joins TRBV28 to TRBJ1-1, with no clear D. This CDR3 has 11 amino acids. With 10 bases removed from V and 4 bases from J, the gap between germline ends came to 10 bases. Germline values: CDR1 MDHEN, CDR2 SYDVKM. The CDR3 DNA is TGTGCCACCCGTCTGAGCACTGAAGCTTTCTTT. Amino acid sequence: CATRLSTEAFF.

This clonotype was observed a handful of times. The gene calls are TRBV30 and TRBJ1-1, with D possibly TRBD1 on 5 matching bases. This CDR3 is built from 13 residues. The V gene lost 1 base and the J gene lost 5 bases, with 11 bases spanning the gap. Germline values: CDR1 GTSNPN, CDR2 SVGIG (reference sequence). Here the CDR3 DNA reads TGTGCCTGGAGTGGGGACCCCTGGACTGAAGCTTTCTTT. Translating gives CAWSGDPWTEAFF.

This clonotype has only a few counts. This rearrangement joins TRBV18 to TRBJ2-2; D is possibly TRBD2 (6 bases). V was shortened by 2 bases and J by 8 bases, with 15 bases between the two germline ends. CDR1 KGHSH and CDR2 LQKENI come from the germline V gene. The CDR3 contains 15 residues. The CDR3 DNA follows: TGTGCCAGCTCACCAGTCCGAGGAGGGCATGGGGAGCTGTTTTTT. Translated: CASSPVRGGHGELFF.

This clonotype was observed at least ten times. V usage is TRBV6-5 and J usage is TRBJ1-2; 10 bases match TRBD1. Germline V CDR1 and CDR2: MNHEY, SVGAGI. The CDR3 sequence is 13 residues long. Trimming took 6 bases from V and 4 from J; bases not matched to a gene: 2. The CDR3 coding sequence is TGTGCCAGCAGACGACAGGGGGCCTATGGCTACACCTTC. It yields the protein CASRRQGAYGYTF.

The table lists this clonotype with many counts. The V call is TRBV9, the J call TRBJ2-7; no reliable D call. Trimming shortened V by 2 bases and J by 2 bases, and 11 bases separated the two germline ends. The CDR3 has 14 residues. Germline V gene sequence: CDR1 SGDLS, CDR2 YYNGEE. CDR3 sequence (DNA): TGTGCCAGCAGCGTCTCGACAAGCCCCTACGAGCAGTACTTC. Its protein product is CASSVSTSPYEQYF.

This clonotype was seen many times. CDR3 nucleotide sequence: TGTGCCAGCAGCTTAGCCGCTTGGCAGGATGGCTCTGGGGCCAACGTCCTGACTTTC. Amino acids: CASSLAAWQDGSGANVLTF. The rearrangement links TRBV7-2 to TRBJ2-6, with no clear D. Germline V gives CDR1 SGHTA, CDR2 FQGNSA. The ends were cut back, 0 bases at V and 0 bases at J, with 15 bases in the middle. There are 19 residues in the CDR3.

This clonotype was observed many times. The chain has TRBV6-1 and TRBJ2-7; unclear D gene. This CDR3 spans 11 amino acids. CDR1 and CDR2 (germline): MNHNS, SASEGT. V shed 5 bases and J shed 7 bases, with 9 bases lying between them. The CDR3 sequence: CASSNPGEQYF. CDR3 coding DNA: TGTGCCAGCAGTAATCCCGGTGAGCAGTACTTC.

The chain is built from TRBV11-2 and TRBJ2-7, with 7 nucleotides matching TRBD1. CDR1 and CDR2 from the germline V gene are SGHAT and FQNNGV. J gave up 9 bases and V 5 bases, and 4 bases lay outside the gene matches. This CDR3 has 11 amino acids. The chain's CDR3 is CASSKDRRQYF. DNA for the CDR3: TGTGCCAGCAGCAAGGACAGGCGGCAGTACTTC.

The table lists this clonotype with many counts. The chain is built from TRBV12-3 or TRBV12-4 and TRBJ2-5; 13 nucleotides match TRBD2. The V and J ends lost 5 bases and 5 bases, in that order; junction bases with no gene match: 8. This CDR3 is 16 amino acids long. The CDR3 here is CASSPTSGGAHETQYF. CDR3 nucleotide sequence: TGTGCCAGCAGTCCCACTAGCGGGGGGGCCCATGAGACCCAGTACTTC.

This clonotype was counted many times. The CDR3 protein is CASRTGQIGNTIYF. CDR3 bases: TGTGCCAGCAGGACGGGACAAATTGGAAACACCATATATTTT. This rearrangement joins TRBV6-1 to TRBJ1-3, with a weak D call TRBD1 (6 bases). The germline CDR1 and CDR2 sequences are MNHNS and SASEGT. Deletions cut 6 bases from V and 3 bases from J, with 12 bases between. The CDR3 runs 14 residues.

This clonotype appeared many times. Here the CDR3 reads CAWSTGDWNSGNTIYF. As DNA, the CDR3 is TGTGCCTGGTCTACAGGGGATTGGAACTCTGGAAACACCATATATTTT. V usage is TRBV30 and J usage is TRBJ1-3; 7 bases match TRBD1. The CDR3 totals 16 residues. The trim removed 5 bases at V and 0 bases at J, leaving 10 bases unmatched. Germline V CDR1 and CDR2: GTSNPN, SVGIG (reference sequence). The variable domain in full, with the rest retrieved from reference TRBV30 and TRBJ1-3, is SQTIHQWPATLVQPVGSPLSLECTVEGTSNPNLYWYRQAAGRGLQLLFYSVGIGQISSEVPQNLSASRPQDRQFILSSKKLLLSDSGFYLCAWSTGDWNSGNTIYFGEGSWLTVV.